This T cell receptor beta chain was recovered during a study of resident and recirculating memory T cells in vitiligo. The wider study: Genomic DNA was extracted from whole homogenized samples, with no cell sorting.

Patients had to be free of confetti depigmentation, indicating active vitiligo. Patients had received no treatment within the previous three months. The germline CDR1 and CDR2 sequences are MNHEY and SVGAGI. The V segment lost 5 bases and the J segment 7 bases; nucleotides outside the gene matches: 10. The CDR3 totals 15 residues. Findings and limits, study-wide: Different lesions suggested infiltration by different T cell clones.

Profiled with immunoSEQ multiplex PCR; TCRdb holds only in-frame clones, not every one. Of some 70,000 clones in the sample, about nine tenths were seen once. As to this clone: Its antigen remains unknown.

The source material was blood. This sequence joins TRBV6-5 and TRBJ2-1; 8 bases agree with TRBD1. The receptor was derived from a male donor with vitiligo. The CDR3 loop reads CASSGGQGTQNEQFF. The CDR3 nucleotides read TGTGCCAGCAGTGGCGGACAGGGAACTCAAAATGAGCAGTTCTTC.